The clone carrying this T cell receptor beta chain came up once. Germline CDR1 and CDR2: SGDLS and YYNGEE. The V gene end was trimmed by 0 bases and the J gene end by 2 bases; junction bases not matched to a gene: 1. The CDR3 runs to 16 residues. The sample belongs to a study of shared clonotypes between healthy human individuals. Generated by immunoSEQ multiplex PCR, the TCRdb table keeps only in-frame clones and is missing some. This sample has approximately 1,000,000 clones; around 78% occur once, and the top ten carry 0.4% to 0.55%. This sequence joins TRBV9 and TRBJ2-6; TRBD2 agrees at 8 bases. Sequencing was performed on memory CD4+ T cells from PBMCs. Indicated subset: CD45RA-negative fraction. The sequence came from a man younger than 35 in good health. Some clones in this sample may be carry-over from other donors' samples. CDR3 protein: CASSVAGRAGANVLTF. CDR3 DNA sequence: TGTGCCAGCAGCGTAGCCGGGAGGGCTGGGGCCAACGTCCTGACTTTC.